This is a list of T cell receptor beta chains from one sample in a study of persistence of HIV-infected CD4 T cells. The method was immunoSEQ multiplex PCR; TCRdb's version includes in-frame clones alone and lacks a portion of them. The table has 40,000 or so clones, 89% seen once. Their antigens are not known. This sample comprised CD4+ T cells sorted from PBMCs after approximately 20-hour stimulation, obtained from a patient who received antiretroviral therapy. The source of these receptors is an adult man with HIV who was CMV-seropositive. The CDR3 runs from the conserved cysteine through the conserved F or W.

v_gene: TRBV9
j_gene: TRBJ1-6
len: 15
CDR3aa: CASSVEDSINSPLHF

v_gene: TRBV6-6
j_gene: TRBJ2-7
len: 14
CDR3aa: CASSSLDRGYEQYF

v_gene: TRBV27
j_gene: TRBJ2-3
len: 14
CDR3aa: CASRRQGATDTQYF

v_gene: TRBV5-6
j_gene: TRBJ1-1
len: 14
CDR3aa: CASSTGLRNTEAFF

v_gene: TRBV7-3
j_gene: TRBJ2-3
len: 15
CDR3aa: CASSLGGTSTDTQYF

v_gene: TRBV28
j_gene: TRBJ1-2
len: 15
CDR3aa: CASSSPGGYHYGYTF

v_gene: TRBV7-2
j_gene: TRBJ1-1
len: 13
CDR3aa: CASSLAQYTEAFF

v_gene: TRBV4-1
j_gene: TRBJ2-1
len: 16
CDR3aa: CASSSHGAGESNEQFF

v_gene: TRBV2
j_gene: TRBJ1-1
len: 15
CDR3aa: CASSEAPGPGTEAFF

v_gene: TRBV6-5
j_gene: TRBJ2-2
len: 15
CDR3aa: CASGASGVHTGELFF

v_gene: TRBV12-3/TRBV12-4
j_gene: TRBJ1-1
len: 12
CDR3aa: CASIRSNTEAFF

v_gene: TRBV15
j_gene: TRBJ2-7
len: 17
CDR3aa: CATSRVLQSGDPYEQYF

v_gene: TRBV2
j_gene: TRBJ1-4
len: 14
CDR3aa: CASSGGRNGEKLFF

v_gene: TRBV18
j_gene: TRBJ2-3
len: 15
CDR3aa: CASSPGLAGTDTQYF

v_gene: TRBV28
j_gene: TRBJ2-7
len: 17
CDR3aa: CASSLVGLDSSSYEQYF

v_gene: TRBV5-8
j_gene: TRBJ1-5
len: 16
CDR3aa: CASSLLVSNSNQPQHF

v_gene: TRBV19
j_gene: TRBJ2-1
len: 15
CDR3aa: CASSISSGGYNEQFF

v_gene: TRBV6-4
j_gene: TRBJ2-1
len: 16
CDR3aa: CASSRQGQGSYNEQFF

v_gene: TRBV3-1/TRBV3-2
j_gene: TRBJ1-5
len: 14
CDR3aa: CASSQGNGNQPQHF

v_gene: TRBV7-2
j_gene: TRBJ1-1
len: 14
CDR3aa: CASSARVTDREAFF

v_gene: TRBV7-9
j_gene: TRBJ1-1
len: 14
CDR3aa: CASSLAGANTEAFF

v_gene: TRBV18
j_gene: TRBJ2-5
len: 15
CDR3aa: CASSPTPSARETQYF

v_gene: TRBV6-6
j_gene: TRBJ2-6
len: 20
CDR3aa: CASSRMRVGRGLSGANVLTF

v_gene: TRBV10-3
j_gene: TRBJ1-1
len: 15
CDR3aa: CAISEPGQGATEAFF

v_gene: TRBV19
j_gene: TRBJ1-2
len: 15
CDR3aa: CASTPGDIRPYGYTF

v_gene: TRBV21-1
j_gene: TRBJ2-7
len: 16
CDR3aa: CASSKYPGLAGYEQYF

v_gene: TRBV10-3
j_gene: TRBJ1-4
len: 13
CDR3aa: CAISGGTNEKLFF

v_gene: TRBV18
j_gene: TRBJ1-1
len: 16
CDR3aa: CASSPRGQVSNTEAFF

v_gene: TRBV28
j_gene: TRBJ2-7
len: 14
CDR3aa: CASSSGTVLYEQYF

v_gene: TRBV3-1/TRBV3-2
j_gene: TRBJ1-2
len: 12
CDR3aa: CASSQDLFGYTF

v_gene: TRBV21-1
j_gene: TRBJ2-6
len: 17
CDR3aa: CASARDRGPSGANVLTF

v_gene: TRBV2
j_gene: TRBJ2-7
len: 14
CDR3aa: CASNPDRTPYEQYF

v_gene: TRBV18
j_gene: TRBJ1-2
len: 15
CDR3aa: CASSPPEGWAYGYTF

v_gene: TRBV2
j_gene: TRBJ2-7
len: 12
CDR3aa: CASRDNRYEQYF

v_gene: TRBV6-5
j_gene: TRBJ1-2
len: 14
CDR3aa: CATSRDRTNYGYTF

v_gene: TRBV3-1/TRBV3-2
j_gene: TRBJ1-1
len: 15
CDR3aa: CASSQDWTPGAEAFF

v_gene: TRBV19
j_gene: TRBJ2-2
len: 17
CDR3aa: CASTRDSSFANTGELFF

v_gene: TRBV5-8
j_gene: TRBJ2-1
len: 15
CDR3aa: CASSRTSGGARTQFF

v_gene: TRBV28
j_gene: TRBJ2-7
len: 11
CDR3aa: CASSINYEQYF

v_gene: TRBV6-5
j_gene: TRBJ1-1
len: 15
CDR3aa: CASTRRVGGGTEAFF

v_gene: TRBV5-5
j_gene: TRBJ1-1
len: 13
CDR3aa: CASSLILNTEAFF

v_gene: TRBV28
j_gene: TRBJ1-3
len: 15
CDR3aa: CASRSQGVSGNTIYF

v_gene: TRBV6-5
j_gene: TRBJ2-2
len: 14
CDR3aa: CASRGTTNTGELFF

v_gene: TRBV6-5
j_gene: TRBJ1-1
len: 14
CDR3aa: CASSKSTGNTEAFF

v_gene: TRBV27
j_gene: TRBJ1-4
len: 16
CDR3aa: CASSSGTGTANEKLFF

v_gene: TRBV5-5
j_gene: TRBJ1-1
len: 12
CDR3aa: CASSFGNTEAFF

v_gene: TRBV28
j_gene: TRBJ2-7
len: 14
CDR3aa: CASSLFEGISEQYF

v_gene: TRBV4-1
j_gene: TRBJ1-2
len: 15
CDR3aa: CASSQGTGVNYGYTF

v_gene: TRBV2
j_gene: TRBJ1-1
len: 14
CDR3aa: CASSVTGVGTEAFF